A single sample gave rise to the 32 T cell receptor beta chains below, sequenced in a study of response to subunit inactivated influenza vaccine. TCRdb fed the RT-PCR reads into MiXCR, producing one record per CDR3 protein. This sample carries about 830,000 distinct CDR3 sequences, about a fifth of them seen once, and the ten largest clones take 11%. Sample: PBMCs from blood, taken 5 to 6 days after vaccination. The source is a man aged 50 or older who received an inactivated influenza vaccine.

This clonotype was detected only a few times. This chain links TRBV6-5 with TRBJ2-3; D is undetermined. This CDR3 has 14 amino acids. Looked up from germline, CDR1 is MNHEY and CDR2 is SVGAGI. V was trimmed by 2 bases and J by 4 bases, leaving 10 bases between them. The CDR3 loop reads CASSYRKYADTQYF. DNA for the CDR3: TGTGCCAGCAGTTACCGGAAGTACGCAGATACGCAGTATTTT.

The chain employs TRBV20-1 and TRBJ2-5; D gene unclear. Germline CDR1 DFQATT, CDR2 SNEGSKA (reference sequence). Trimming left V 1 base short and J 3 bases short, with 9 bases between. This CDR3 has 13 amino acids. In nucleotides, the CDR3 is TGCAGTGCTAGAGTTCCAGGCGAAGAGACCCAGTACTTC. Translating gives CSARVPGEETQYF.

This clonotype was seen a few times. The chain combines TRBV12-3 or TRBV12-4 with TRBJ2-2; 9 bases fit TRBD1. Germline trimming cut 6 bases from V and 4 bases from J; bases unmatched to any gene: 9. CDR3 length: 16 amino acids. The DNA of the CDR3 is TGTGCCAGCAGGCCTACCGGGACAGGGTCCACCGGGGAGCTGTTTTTT. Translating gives CASRPTGTGSTGELFF.

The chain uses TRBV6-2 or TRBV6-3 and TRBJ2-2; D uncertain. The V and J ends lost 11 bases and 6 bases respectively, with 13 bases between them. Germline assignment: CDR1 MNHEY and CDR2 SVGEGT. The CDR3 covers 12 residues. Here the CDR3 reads CASHLASGELFF. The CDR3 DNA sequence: TGTGCCTCACACCTGGCCTCCGGGGAGCTGTTTTTT.

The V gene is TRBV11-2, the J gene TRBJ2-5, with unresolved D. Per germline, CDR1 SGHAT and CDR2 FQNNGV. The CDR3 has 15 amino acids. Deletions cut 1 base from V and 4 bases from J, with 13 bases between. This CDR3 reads CASSLAFSGRETQYF. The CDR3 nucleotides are TGTGCCAGCAGCTTAGCGTTCTCTGGTCGAGAGACCCAGTACTTC.

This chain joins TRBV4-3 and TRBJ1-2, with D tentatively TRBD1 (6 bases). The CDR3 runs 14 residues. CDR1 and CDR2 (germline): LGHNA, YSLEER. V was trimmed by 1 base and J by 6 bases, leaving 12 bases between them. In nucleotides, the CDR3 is TGCGCCAGCAGCCAAGTTGGTACAGGGCATGGCTACACCTTC. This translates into CASSQVGTGHGYTF.

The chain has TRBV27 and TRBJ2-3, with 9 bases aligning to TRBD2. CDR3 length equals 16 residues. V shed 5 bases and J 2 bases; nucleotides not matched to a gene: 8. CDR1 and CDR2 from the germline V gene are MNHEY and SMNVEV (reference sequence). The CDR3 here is CASSRVAGDTTDTQYF. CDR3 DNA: TGTGCCAGCAGTCGAGTAGCGGGGGACACCACAGATACGCAGTATTTT.

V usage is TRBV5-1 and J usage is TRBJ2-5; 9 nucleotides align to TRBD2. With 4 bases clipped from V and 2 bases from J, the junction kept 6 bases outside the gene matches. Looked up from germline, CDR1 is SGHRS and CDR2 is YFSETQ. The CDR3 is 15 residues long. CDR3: CASSEGTSRQETQYF. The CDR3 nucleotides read TGCGCCAGCAGCGAAGGGACTAGCAGACAAGAGACCCAGTACTTC.

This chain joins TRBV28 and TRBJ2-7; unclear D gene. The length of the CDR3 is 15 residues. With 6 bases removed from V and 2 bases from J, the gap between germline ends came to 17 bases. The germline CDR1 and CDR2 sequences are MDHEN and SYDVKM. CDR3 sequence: CASRGNKDRPYEQYF. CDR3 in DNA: TGTGCCAGCAGAGGGAACAAGGACCGACCCTACGAGCAGTACTTC.

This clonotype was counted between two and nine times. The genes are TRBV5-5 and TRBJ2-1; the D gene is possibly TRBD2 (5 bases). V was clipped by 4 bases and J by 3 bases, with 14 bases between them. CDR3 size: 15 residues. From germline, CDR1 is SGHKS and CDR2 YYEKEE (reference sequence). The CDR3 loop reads CASSAGERSYNEQFF. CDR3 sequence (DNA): TGTGCCAGCAGCGCGGGTGAGCGGAGCTACAATGAGCAGTTCTTC.

The CDR3 nucleotides are TGCGCCAGCAGCTCGGGCGGGGGTGATCAGTACTTC. This gives the protein CASSSGGGDQYF. This chain connects TRBV5-1 to TRBJ2-7; 7 nucleotides line up with TRBD2. This CDR3 region has 12 residues. Germline V gene lookup returns CDR1 SGHRS and CDR2 YFSETQ. V gave up 3 bases and J gave up 10 bases; unmatched junction bases: 7.

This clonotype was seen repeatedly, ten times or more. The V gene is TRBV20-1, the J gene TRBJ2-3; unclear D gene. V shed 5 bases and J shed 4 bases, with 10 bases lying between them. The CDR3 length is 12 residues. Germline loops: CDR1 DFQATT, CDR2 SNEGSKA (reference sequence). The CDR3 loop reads CSAPTRADTQYF. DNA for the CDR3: TGCAGTGCTCCGACACGGGCAGATACGCAGTATTTT.

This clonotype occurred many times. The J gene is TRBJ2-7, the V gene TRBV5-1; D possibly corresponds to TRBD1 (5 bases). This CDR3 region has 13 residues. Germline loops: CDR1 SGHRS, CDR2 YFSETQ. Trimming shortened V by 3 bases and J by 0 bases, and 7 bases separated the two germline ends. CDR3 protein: CASSSDNSYEQYF. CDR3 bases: TGCGCCAGCAGCTCGGACAACTCCTACGAGCAGTACTTC.

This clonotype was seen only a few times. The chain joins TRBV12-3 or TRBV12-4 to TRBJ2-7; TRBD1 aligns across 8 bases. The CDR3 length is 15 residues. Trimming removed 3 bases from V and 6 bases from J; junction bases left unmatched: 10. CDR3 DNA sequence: TGTGCCAGCAGTTTTAGTGGACAGGGCGGGCGCGAGCAGTACTTC. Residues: CASSFSGQGGREQYF.

The CDR3 spells CASTSTQDPSTDTQYF. DNA for the CDR3: TGTGCCAGCACCTCAACCCAAGACCCTAGCACAGATACGCAGTATTTT. The chain combines TRBV6-1 with TRBJ2-3; D gene unclear. The V gene lost 7 bases and the J gene lost 0 bases, with 17 bases spanning the gap. The germline gives CDR1 MNHNS, CDR2 SASEGT. CDR3 size: 16 residues.

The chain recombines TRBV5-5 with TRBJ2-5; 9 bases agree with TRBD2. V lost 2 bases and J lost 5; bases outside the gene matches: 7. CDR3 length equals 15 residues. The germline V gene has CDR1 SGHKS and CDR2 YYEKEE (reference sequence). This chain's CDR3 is CASSFPGLAGETQYF. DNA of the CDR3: TGTGCCAGCAGCTTCCCGGGACTAGCAGGGGAGACCCAGTACTTC.

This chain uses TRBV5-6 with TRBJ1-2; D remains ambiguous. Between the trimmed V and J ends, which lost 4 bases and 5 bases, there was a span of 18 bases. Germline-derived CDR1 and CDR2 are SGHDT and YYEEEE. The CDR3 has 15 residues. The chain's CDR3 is CASSPAGGRMYGYTF. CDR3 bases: TGTGCCAGCAGCCCGGCCGGAGGACGTATGTATGGCTACACCTTC.

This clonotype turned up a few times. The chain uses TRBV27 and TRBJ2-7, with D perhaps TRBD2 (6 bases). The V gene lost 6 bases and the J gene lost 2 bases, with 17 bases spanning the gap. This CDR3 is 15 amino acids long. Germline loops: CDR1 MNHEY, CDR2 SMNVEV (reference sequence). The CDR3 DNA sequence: TGTGCCAGCAGGGATCGTAGCGGCCCGACCTACGAGCAGTACTTC. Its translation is CASRDRSGPTYEQYF.

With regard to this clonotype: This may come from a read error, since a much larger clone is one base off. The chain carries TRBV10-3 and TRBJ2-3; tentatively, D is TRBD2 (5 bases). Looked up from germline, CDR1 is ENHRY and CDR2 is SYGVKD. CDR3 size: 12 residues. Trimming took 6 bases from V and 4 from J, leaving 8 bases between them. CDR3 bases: TGTGCCATCAGCACTAGTGCAGATACGCAGTATTTT. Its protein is CAISTSADTQYF.

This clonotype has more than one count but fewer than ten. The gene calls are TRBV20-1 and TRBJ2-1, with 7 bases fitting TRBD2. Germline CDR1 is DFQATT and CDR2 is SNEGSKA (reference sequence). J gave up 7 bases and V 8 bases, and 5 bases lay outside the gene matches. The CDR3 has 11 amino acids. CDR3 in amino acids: CSPTSTNEQFF. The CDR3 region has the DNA TGCAGTCCGACTAGCACGAATGAGCAGTTCTTC.

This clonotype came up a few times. This chain's CDR3 is CASSQDQAGWQETQYF. For the CDR3, the DNA is TGTGCCAGCAGCCAAGATCAAGCGGGGTGGCAAGAGACCCAGTACTTC. The genes are TRBV4-2 and TRBJ2-5, with 7 bases lining up with TRBD2. With V trimmed by 0 bases and J by 2 bases, 6 bases remained unmatched. Germline V lookup: CDR1 LGHNA, CDR2 YNFKEQ. The CDR3 covers 16 residues.

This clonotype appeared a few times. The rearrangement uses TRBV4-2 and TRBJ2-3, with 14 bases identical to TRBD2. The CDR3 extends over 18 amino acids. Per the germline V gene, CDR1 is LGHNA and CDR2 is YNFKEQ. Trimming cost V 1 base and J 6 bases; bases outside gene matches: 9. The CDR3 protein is CASSQGGTSGSSPDTQYF. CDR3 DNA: TGTGCCAGCAGCCAAGGAGGGACTAGCGGGAGTTCCCCCGATACGCAGTATTTT.

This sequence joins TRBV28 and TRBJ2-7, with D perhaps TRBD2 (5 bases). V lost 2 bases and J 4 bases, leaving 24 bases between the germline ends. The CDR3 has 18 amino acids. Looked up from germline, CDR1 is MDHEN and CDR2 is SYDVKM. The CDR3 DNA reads TGTGCCAGCAGTTTACGGGCGCGGGCGGGCCCGACACAGTACGAGCAGTACTTC. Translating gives CASSLRARAGPTQYEQYF. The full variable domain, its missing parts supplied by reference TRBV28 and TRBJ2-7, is DVKVTQSSRYLVKRTGEKVFLECVQDMDHENMFWYRQDPGLGLRLIYFSYDVKMKEKGDIPEGYSVSREKKERFSLILESASTNQTSMYLCASSLRARAGPTQYEQYFGPGTRLTVT.

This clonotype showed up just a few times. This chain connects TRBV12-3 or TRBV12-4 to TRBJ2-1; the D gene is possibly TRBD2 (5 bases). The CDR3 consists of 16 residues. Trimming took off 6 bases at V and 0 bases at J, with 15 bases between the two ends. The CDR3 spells CASSPRFSDSYNEQFF. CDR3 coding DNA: TGTGCCAGCAGCCCCCGGTTTAGCGACTCCTACAATGAGCAGTTCTTC.

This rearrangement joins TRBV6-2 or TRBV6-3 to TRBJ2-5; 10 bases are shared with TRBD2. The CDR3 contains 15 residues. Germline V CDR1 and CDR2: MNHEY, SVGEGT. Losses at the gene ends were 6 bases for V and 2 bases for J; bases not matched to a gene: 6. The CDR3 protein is CASSIASGRQETQYF. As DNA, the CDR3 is TGTGCCAGCAGCATCGCTAGCGGGAGACAAGAGACCCAGTACTTC.

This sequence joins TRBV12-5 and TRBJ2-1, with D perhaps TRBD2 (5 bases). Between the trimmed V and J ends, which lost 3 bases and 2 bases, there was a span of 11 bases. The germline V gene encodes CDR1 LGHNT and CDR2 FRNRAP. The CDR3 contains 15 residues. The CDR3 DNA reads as TGTGCTAGTGGTTTAACGGACTCGGCCTACAATGAGCAGTTCTTC. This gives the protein CASGLTDSAYNEQFF.

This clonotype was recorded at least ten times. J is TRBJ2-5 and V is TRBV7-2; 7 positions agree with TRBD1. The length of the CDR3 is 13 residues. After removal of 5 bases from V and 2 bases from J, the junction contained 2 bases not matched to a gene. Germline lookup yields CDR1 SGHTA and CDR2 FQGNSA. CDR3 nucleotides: TGTGCCAGCAGCAGGGGACAGCAAGAGACCCAGTACTTC. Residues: CASSRGQQETQYF. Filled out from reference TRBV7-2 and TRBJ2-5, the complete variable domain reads GAGVSQSPSNKVTEKGKDVELRCDPISGHTALYWYRQSLGQGLEFLIYFQGNSAPDKSGLPSDRFSAERTGGSVSTLTIQRTQQEDSAVYLCASSRGQQETQYFGPGTRLLVL.

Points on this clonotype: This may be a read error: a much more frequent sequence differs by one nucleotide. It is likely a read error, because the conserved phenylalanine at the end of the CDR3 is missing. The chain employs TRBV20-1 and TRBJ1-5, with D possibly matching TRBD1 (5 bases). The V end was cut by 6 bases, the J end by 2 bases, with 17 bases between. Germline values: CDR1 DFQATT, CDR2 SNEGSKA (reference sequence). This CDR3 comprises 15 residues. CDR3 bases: TGCAGTGCCCCCGCGGGGGGTCCGGGCAATCAGCCCCAGCATTTA. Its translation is CSAPAGGPGNQPQHL.

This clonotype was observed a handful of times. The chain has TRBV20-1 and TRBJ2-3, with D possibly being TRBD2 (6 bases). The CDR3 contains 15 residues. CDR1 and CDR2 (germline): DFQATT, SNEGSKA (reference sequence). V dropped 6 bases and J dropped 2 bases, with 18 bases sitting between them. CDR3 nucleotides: TGCAGTGCAACCGGGACTCAAATCCCCACAGATACGCAGTATTTT. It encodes CSATGTQIPTDTQYF.

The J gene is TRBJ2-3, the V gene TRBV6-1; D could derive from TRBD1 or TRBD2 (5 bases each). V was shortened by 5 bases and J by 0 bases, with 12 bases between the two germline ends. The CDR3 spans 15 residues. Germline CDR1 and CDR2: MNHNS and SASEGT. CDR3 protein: CASSRDGASTDTQYF. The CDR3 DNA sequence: TGTGCCAGCAGTAGGGACGGAGCTAGCACAGATACGCAGTATTTT.

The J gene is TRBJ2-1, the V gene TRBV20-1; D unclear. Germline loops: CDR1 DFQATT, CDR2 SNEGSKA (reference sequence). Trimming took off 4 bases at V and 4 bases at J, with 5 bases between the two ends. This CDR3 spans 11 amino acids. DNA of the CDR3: TGCAGTGCTACCCGTTACAATGAGCAGTTCTTC. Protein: CSATRYNEQFF.

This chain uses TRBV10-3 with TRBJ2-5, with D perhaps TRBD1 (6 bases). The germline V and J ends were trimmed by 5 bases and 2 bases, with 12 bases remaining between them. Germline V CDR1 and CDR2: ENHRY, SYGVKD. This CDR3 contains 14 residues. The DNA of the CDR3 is TGTGCCATCAGTACTAGTGGACAGCAAGAGACCCAGTACTTC. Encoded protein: CAISTSGQQETQYF.